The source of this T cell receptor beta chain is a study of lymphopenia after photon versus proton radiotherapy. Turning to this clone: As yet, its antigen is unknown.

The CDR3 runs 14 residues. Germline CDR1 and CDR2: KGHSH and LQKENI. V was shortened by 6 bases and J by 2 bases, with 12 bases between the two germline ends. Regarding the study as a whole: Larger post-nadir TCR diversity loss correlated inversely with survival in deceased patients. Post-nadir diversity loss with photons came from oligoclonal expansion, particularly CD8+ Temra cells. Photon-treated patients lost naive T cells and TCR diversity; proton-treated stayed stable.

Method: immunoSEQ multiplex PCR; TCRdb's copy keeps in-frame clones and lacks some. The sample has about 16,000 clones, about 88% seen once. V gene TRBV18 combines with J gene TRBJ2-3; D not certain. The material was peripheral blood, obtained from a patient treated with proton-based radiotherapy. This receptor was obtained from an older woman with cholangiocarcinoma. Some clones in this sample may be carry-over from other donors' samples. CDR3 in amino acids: CASSPGPTTDTQYF. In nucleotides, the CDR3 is TGTGCCAGCTCCCCCGGGCCCACCACAGATACGCAGTATTTT.